The 29 T cell receptor beta chains below come from one sample, sequenced in a study of shared clonotypes between healthy human individuals. Clones were read by immunoSEQ multiplex PCR, and TCRdb kept only the in-frame ones, dropping some. This table has 2 million to 3 million clones, under 95% appearing once. The source material was naive CD4+ T cells from PBMCs. Sample subset: CD45RA+ positively selected. The receptors here all came from a man between 18 and 29 years old in good health. Some clones in this sample may be carry-over from other donors' samples.

The gene calls are TRBV5-1 and TRBJ1-2, with no clear D. The CDR3 loop spans 15 amino acids. Germline V gene lookup returns CDR1 SGHRS and CDR2 YFSETQ. The V gene lost 3 bases and the J gene lost 4 bases, with 16 bases spanning the gap. CDR3 loop: CASSWGLQNSYGYTF. CDR3 nucleotide sequence: TGCGCCAGCAGCTGGGGTCTACAGAACAGCTATGGCTACACCTTC.

The chain employs TRBV20-1 and TRBJ1-5; D is undetermined. Germline V gene data show CDR1 as DFQATT and CDR2 as SNEGSKA (reference sequence). This CDR3 is 11 amino acids long. Trimming took off 7 bases at V and 7 bases at J, with 11 bases between the two ends. Here the CDR3 DNA reads TGCAGTGTTTCGGGTGGGCAGCCCCAGCATTTT. Amino acid sequence: CSVSGGQPQHF.

This chain joins TRBV28 and TRBJ1-2, with 8 nucleotides matching TRBD1. The CDR3 totals 17 residues. Germline-derived CDR1 and CDR2 are MDHEN and SYDVKM. V dropped 3 bases and J dropped 0; count of bases not matched to a gene: 9. The CDR3 DNA follows: TGTGCCAGCAGTTTGAGGACAGGGTTCATAACTAACTATGGCTACACCTTC. Protein sequence: CASSLRTGFITNYGYTF.

This chain joins TRBV28 and TRBJ2-7; D is unresolved. The CDR3 is 15 residues long. The V gene's germline CDR1 is MDHEN and CDR2 SYDVKM. V was cut by 7 bases and J by 1 base, with 17 bases left in between. This CDR3 is CASTPGSVWSYEQYF. DNA for the CDR3: TGTGCCAGCACCCCTGGGTCAGTTTGGTCCTACGAGCAGTACTTC.

The CDR3 spells CATSRDYTNEQFF. Written as DNA, the CDR3 is TGTGCCACCAGCAGAGATTATACCAATGAGCAGTTCTTC. V usage is TRBV15 and J usage is TRBJ2-1; no definite D call. Trimming cost V 0 bases and J 6 bases, with 6 bases left between them. The germline V gene has CDR1 LNHNV and CDR2 YYDKDF (reference sequence). CDR3 length: 13 amino acids.

The CDR3 region has the DNA TGTGCCAGCAGCCGCGGTCAGGTACAAACTAATCAGCCCCAGCATTTT. Its translation is CASSRGQVQTNQPQHF. This chain uses TRBV7-2 with TRBJ1-5; D gene ambiguous. Germline-derived CDR1 and CDR2 are SGHTA and FQGNSA. V lost 5 bases to trimming and J lost 4 bases, with 18 bases between them. The CDR3 sequence is 16 residues long.

Concerning this clone: This CDR3 is also generated by other DNA sequences in the sample. The chain joins TRBV5-8 to TRBJ2-1; 8 positions match TRBD2. Germline V gives CDR1 SGHTS, CDR2 YDEGEE. V shed 1 base, J shed 0 bases, and the junction held 0 bases outside the gene matches. This CDR3 comprises 15 residues. CDR3 DNA sequence: TGTGCCAGCAGCTTGAGCGGGAGCTCCTACAATGAGCAGTTCTTC. Translated, it gives CASSLSGSSYNEQFF.

The chain combines TRBV19 with TRBJ2-7; 11 bases line up with TRBD1. CDR1 LNHDA and CDR2 SQIVND come from the germline V gene (reference sequence). V lost 5 bases and J lost 5; bases outside the gene matches: 5. The length of the CDR3 is 14 residues. In DNA, the CDR3 is TGTGCCAGTAGTGCGAGGACAGGGGGCAACGAGCAGTACTTC. Its translation is CASSARTGGNEQYF.

The chain has TRBV9 and TRBJ1-3, with a tentative D call TRBD1 (5 bases). The CDR3 runs to 16 residues. Trimming stripped 6 bases from V and 0 bases from J, with 16 bases between. CDR1 and CDR2 (germline): SGDLS, YYNGEE. The CDR3 DNA follows: TGTGCCAGCACGGGGGTTTACGTTAGCTCTGGAAACACCATATATTTT. This encodes CASTGVYVSSGNTIYF.

This sequence joins TRBV19 and TRBJ1-5; perhaps TRBD1 as D (6 bases). Germline CDR1 reads LNHDA; CDR2 reads SQIVND (reference sequence). Trimming took 6 bases from V and 7 from J, leaving 19 bases between them. The length of the CDR3 is 15 residues. The CDR3 loop is CASRSQGRGGQPQHF. The CDR3 DNA follows: TGTGCCAGTAGGTCCCAGGGAAGGGGGGGGCAGCCCCAGCATTTT.

In this sample, this clone turned up once. The chain couples TRBV28 to TRBJ2-4; D is possibly TRBD1 (5 bases). Germline-derived CDR1 and CDR2 are MDHEN and SYDVKM. The germline V and J ends were trimmed by 3 bases and 3 bases, with 12 bases remaining between them. The CDR3 sequence is 15 residues long. CDR3 nucleotides: TGTGCCAGCAGTTTGGCAGGGTCGGGCAAAAACATTCAGTACTTC. It codes for CASSLAGSGKNIQYF.

The chain joins TRBV19 to TRBJ2-7; D uncertain. V shed 5 bases and J shed 4 bases, with 6 bases lying between them. The CDR3 extends over 11 amino acids. Germline CDR1 and CDR2: LNHDA and SQIVND (reference sequence). The CDR3 spells CASSSRYEQYF. CDR3 coding DNA: TGTGCCAGTAGTTCCCGTTACGAGCAGTACTTC. Together with reference TRBV19 and TRBJ2-7, the CDR3 gives the full variable domain: DGGITQSPKYLFRKEGQNVTLSCEQNLNHDAMYWYRQDPGQGLRLIYYSQIVNDFQKGDIAEGYSVSREKKESFPLTVTSAQKNPTAFYLCASSSRYEQYFGPGTRLTVT.

This sequence joins TRBV7-9 and TRBJ2-5, with D perhaps being TRBD1 or TRBD2 (5 bases each). From germline, CDR1 is SEHNR and CDR2 FQNEAQ (reference sequence). The CDR3 runs 13 residues. The germline V and J ends were trimmed by 5 bases and 9 bases, with 16 bases remaining between them. CDR3 nucleotides: TGTGCCAGCAGCCTGGGTGGGGGACGGTCCCAGTACTTC. Translating gives CASSLGGGRSQYF.

This clone was detected a few times. The chain is built from TRBV2 and TRBJ1-1; TRBD1 might be the D (6 bases). The CDR3 is 14 amino acids. V was pared by 7 bases and J by 5 bases, with 17 bases between. Germline CDR1 is SNHLY and CDR2 is FYNNEI. CDR3 in amino acids: CASNIIQGTTEAFF. CDR3 bases: TGTGCCAGCAACATTATACAGGGTACGACTGAAGCTTTCTTT.

The genes are TRBV19 and TRBJ2-4, with 9 nucleotides matching TRBD2. CDR1 is LNHDA and CDR2 is SQIVND in the germline V gene (reference sequence). The junction had 3 bases not matched to a gene; V was cut back by 4 bases and J by 8 bases. CDR3 size: 13 residues. CDR3 DNA sequence: TGTGCCAGTAGTAGCGGGAGGGGGTACATTCAGTACTTC. Translated, it gives CASSSGRGYIQYF. The full variable domain, its missing parts supplied by reference TRBV19 and TRBJ2-4, is DGGITQSPKYLFRKEGQNVTLSCEQNLNHDAMYWYRQDPGQGLRLIYYSQIVNDFQKGDIAEGYSVSREKKESFPLTVTSAQKNPTAFYLCASSSGRGYIQYFGAGTRLSVL.

V gene TRBV11-2 combines with J gene TRBJ2-2; 7 bases map to TRBD1. CDR1 and CDR2 from the germline V gene are SGHAT and FQNNGV. There are 16 residues in the CDR3. J was trimmed by 5 bases and V by 5 bases; bases with no gene match: 11. The CDR3 sequence is CASSIYRGSVTGELFF. The DNA for the CDR3 is TGTGCCAGCAGCATTTACAGGGGTTCCGTTACCGGGGAGCTGTTTTTT.

The V call is TRBV14, the J call TRBJ2-1, with TRBD2 matching 11 bases. Germline CDR1 SGHDN, CDR2 FVKESK. V was clipped by 3 bases and J by 8 bases; unmatched bases: 18. This CDR3 is 19 amino acids long. The CDR3 spells CASSHRLAGLPPLGDEQFF. DNA of the CDR3: TGTGCCAGCAGCCACCGACTAGCGGGATTACCTCCACTAGGGGATGAGCAGTTCTTC. Together with reference TRBV14 and TRBJ2-1, the CDR3 gives the full variable domain: EAGVTQFPSHSVIEKGQTVTLRCDPISGHDNLYWYRRVMGKEIKFLLHFVKESKQDESGMPNNRFLAERTGGTYSTLKVQPAELEDSGVYFCASSHRLAGLPPLGDEQFFGPGTRLTVL.

The V and J genes are TRBV5-6 and TRBJ1-5, with no clear D. CDR1 is SGHDT and CDR2 is YYEEEE in the germline V gene. The V end lost 2 bases, the J end lost 6 bases, and 9 bases lay between the germline ends. The CDR3 totals 13 residues. The CDR3 region has the DNA TGTGCCAGCAGCTTTAGGCAGGCTCAGCCCCAGCATTTT. Its protein product is CASSFRQAQPQHF.

This clone was detected once. The chain is built from TRBV6-5 and TRBJ1-1; D call uncertain. The CDR3 contains 14 residues. In germline, CDR1 is MNHEY, CDR2 SVGAGI. V was shortened by 0 bases and J by 1 base, with 6 bases between the two germline ends. CDR3 sequence (DNA): TGTGCCAGCAGTTACTCGGTATCGAACACTGAAGCTTTCTTT. It specifies CASSYSVSNTEAFF.

CDR3 nucleotides: TGTGCCAGCAGACACAGGGGTGGGAACACTGAAGCTTTCTTT. Amino acid sequence: CASRHRGGNTEAFF. The gene calls are TRBV5-4 and TRBJ1-1; 7 nucleotides align to TRBD1. CDR1 and CDR2 from the germline V gene are SGHNT and YYREEE (reference sequence). This CDR3 contains 14 residues. J was trimmed by 1 base and V by 5 bases; bases with no gene match: 5.

This clone has just one count. Other DNA sequences of this sample code for an identical CDR3. The CDR3 loop is CASSPRRTNTEAFF. CDR3 nucleotides: TGTGCCAGCAGCCCCCGCCGAACGAACACTGAAGCTTTCTTT. The chain links TRBV7-2 to TRBJ1-1; D is uncertain. The CDR3 contains 14 residues. Germline V gene data show CDR1 as SGHTA and CDR2 as FQGNSA. With 5 bases removed from V and 1 base from J, the gap between germline ends came to 11 bases.

This chain joins TRBV7-9 and TRBJ2-1, with no clear D. The CDR3 totals 15 residues. Trimming cost V 1 base and J 7 bases, with 14 bases left between them. The germline V gene encodes CDR1 SEHNR and CDR2 FQNEAQ (reference sequence). CDR3 bases: TGTGCCAGCAGCTTAGTTGGCCTAGTGGTAAATGAGCAGTTCTTC. As protein: CASSLVGLVVNEQFF.

The V and J genes are TRBV6-6 and TRBJ2-5; D is ambiguous. Germline V gives CDR1 MNHNY, CDR2 SVGAGI (reference sequence). Trimming pared 2 bases from V and 2 bases from J, leaving 12 bases between. The CDR3 totals 15 residues. The CDR3 spells CASSYVVLQQETQYF. The CDR3 DNA reads as TGTGCCAGCAGTTACGTCGTCCTCCAGCAAGAGACCCAGTACTTC.

CDR3 residues: CASSAGTGETQYF. The CDR3 DNA is TGTGCCAGCAGCGCAGGGACGGGAGAGACCCAGTACTTC. V gene TRBV9 combines with J gene TRBJ2-5, with D perhaps being TRBD1 or TRBD2 (5 bases each). The CDR3 contains 13 residues. Between the trimmed V and J ends, which lost 3 bases and 4 bases, there was a span of 10 bases. CDR1 and CDR2 (germline): SGDLS, YYNGEE. Variable domain in full (rest from reference TRBV9 and TRBJ2-5): DSGVTQTPKHLITATGQRVTLRCSPRSGDLSVYWYQQSLDQGLQFLIQYYNGEERAKGNILERFSAQQFPDLHSELNLSSLELGDSALYFCASSAGTGETQYFGPGTRLLVL.

Regarding this clone: Germline and junction disagree at one end, which may indicate a read error. The chain uses TRBV4-1 and TRBJ2-7, with 10 nucleotides matching TRBD1. This CDR3 region has 16 residues. Germline lookup yields CDR1 MGHRA and CDR2 YSYEKL. The CDR3 loop is CASSPSRQGATYEQCF. CDR3 coding DNA: TGCGCCAGCAGCCCCAGTCGACAGGGGGCTACGTACGAGCAGTGCTTC.

This clone has a handful of counts. The chain is built from TRBV30 and TRBJ1-5; possible D gene TRBD1, 6 bases. The V gene's germline CDR1 is GTSNPN and CDR2 SVGIG (reference sequence). V was shortened by 0 bases and J by 6 bases, with 9 bases between the two germline ends. This CDR3 contains 13 residues. In nucleotides, the CDR3 is TGTGCCTGGAGTGTGCAGGGGAGTCAGCCCCAGCATTTT. Its translation: CAWSVQGSQPQHF.

V and J are TRBV5-1 and TRBJ2-6; 8 bases are shared with TRBD1. The germline V gene encodes CDR1 SGHRS and CDR2 YFSETQ. J lost 0 bases, V lost 0 bases, and 2 bases had no gene match. This CDR3 region has 17 residues. CDR3 loop: CASSLEQGGSGANVLTF. Here the CDR3 DNA reads TGCGCCAGCAGCTTGGAACAGGGGGGCTCTGGGGCCAACGTCCTGACTTTC.

This chain links TRBV19 with TRBJ2-3, with 12 bases identical to TRBD2. Unmatched junction bases numbered 12, after V lost 7 bases and J lost 10 bases. The CDR3 contains 15 residues. CDR1 LNHDA and CDR2 SQIVND come from the germline V gene (reference sequence). The CDR3 region is CASTPRASGRAAQYF. Here the CDR3 DNA reads TGTGCCAGTACCCCTCGGGCTAGCGGGAGGGCCGCGCAGTATTTT.

The V and J genes are TRBV6-5 and TRBJ2-6; D is uncertain. Per germline, CDR1 MNHEY and CDR2 SVGAGI. The CDR3 is made up of 15 amino acids. Trimming shortened V by 2 bases and J by 0 bases, and 5 bases separated the two germline ends. Written as DNA, the CDR3 is TGTGCCAGCAGTTACGACCTCTCTGGGGCCAACGTCCTGACTTTC. The encoded protein is CASSYDLSGANVLTF.